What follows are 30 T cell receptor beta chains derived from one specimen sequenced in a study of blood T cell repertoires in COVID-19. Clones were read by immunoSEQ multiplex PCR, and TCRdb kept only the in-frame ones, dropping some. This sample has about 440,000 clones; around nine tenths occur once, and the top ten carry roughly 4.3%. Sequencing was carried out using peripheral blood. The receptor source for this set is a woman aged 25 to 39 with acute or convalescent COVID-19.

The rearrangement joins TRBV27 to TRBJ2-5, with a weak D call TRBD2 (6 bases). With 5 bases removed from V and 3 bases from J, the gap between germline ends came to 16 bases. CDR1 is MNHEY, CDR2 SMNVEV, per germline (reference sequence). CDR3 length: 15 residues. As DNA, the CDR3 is TGTGCCAGCAGTCGCCACCGGGACTGGAAAGAGACCCAGTACTTC. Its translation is CASSRHRDWKETQYF.

The CDR3 spells CASSVGSANTGELFF. CDR3 DNA sequence: TGTGCCAGCAGCGTAGGCAGCGCGAACACCGGGGAGCTGTTTTTT. The V gene is TRBV9, the J gene TRBJ2-2; D is ambiguous. V dropped 0 bases and J dropped 0 bases, with 6 bases sitting between them. The CDR3 totals 15 residues. Germline-derived CDR1 and CDR2 are SGDLS and YYNGEE.

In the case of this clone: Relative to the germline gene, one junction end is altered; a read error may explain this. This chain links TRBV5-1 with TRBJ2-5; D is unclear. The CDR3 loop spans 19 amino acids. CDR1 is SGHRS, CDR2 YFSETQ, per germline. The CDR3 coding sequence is TGCGCCAGCAGTTTGGGGATCCAGGTTACAGCTGGTGGGTTAGAGACCCAGTACTTC. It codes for CASSLGIQVTAGGLETQYF.

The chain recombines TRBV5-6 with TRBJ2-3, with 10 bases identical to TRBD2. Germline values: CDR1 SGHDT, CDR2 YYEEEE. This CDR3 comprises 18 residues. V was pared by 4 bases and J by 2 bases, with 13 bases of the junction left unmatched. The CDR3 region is CASSNPQERGGITDTQYF. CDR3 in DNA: TGTGCCAGCAGCAATCCTCAGGAGCGGGGGGGCATCACAGATACGCAGTATTTT.

The CDR3 sequence is CASSPQGLADNEQFF. CDR3 DNA sequence: TGTGCCAGCAGCCCCCAAGGACTAGCAGACAATGAGCAGTTCTTC. The chain links TRBV9 to TRBJ2-1; 8 positions match TRBD2. After removal of 4 bases from V and 5 bases from J, the junction contained 8 bases not matched to a gene. The CDR3 runs 15 residues. Germline loops: CDR1 SGDLS, CDR2 YYNGEE.

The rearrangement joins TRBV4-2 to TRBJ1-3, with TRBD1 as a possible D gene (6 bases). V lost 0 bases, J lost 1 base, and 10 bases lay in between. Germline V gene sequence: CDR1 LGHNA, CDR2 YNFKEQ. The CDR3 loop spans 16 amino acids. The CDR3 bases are TGTGCCAGCAGCCAAGATCCACAGGGTTCTGGAAACACCATATATTTT. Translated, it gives CASSQDPQGSGNTIYF.

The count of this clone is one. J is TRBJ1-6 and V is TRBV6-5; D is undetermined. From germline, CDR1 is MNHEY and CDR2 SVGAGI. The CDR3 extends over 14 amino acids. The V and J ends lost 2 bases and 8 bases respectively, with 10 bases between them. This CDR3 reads CASSYKFIDSPLHF. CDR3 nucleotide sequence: TGTGCCAGCAGTTACAAATTTATTGATTCACCCCTCCACTTT.

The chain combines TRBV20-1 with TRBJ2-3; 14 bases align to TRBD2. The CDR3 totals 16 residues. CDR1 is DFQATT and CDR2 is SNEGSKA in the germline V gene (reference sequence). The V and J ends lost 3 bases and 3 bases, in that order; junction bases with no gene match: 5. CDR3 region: CSASRGLAGVTDTQYF. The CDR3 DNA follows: TGCAGTGCTAGTAGGGGACTAGCGGGGGTGACAGATACGCAGTATTTT.

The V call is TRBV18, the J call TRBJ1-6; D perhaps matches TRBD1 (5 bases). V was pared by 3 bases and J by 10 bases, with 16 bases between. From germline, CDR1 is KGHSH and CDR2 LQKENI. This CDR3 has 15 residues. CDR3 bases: TGTGCCAGCTCACCGACAGAGGTCCCTCGATCACCCCTCCACTTT. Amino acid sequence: CASSPTEVPRSPLHF.

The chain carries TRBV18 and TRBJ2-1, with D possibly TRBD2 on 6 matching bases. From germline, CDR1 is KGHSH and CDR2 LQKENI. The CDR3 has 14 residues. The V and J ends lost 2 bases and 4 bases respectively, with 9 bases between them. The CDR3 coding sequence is TGTGCCAGCTCACCAACGGCGGGGTACAATGAGCAGTTCTTC. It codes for CASSPTAGYNEQFF.

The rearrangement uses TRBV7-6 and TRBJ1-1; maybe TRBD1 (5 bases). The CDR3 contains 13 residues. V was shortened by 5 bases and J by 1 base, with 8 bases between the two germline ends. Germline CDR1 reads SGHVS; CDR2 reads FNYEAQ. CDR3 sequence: CASSRGGNTEAFF. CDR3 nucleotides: TGTGCCAGCAGCCGGGGGGGGAACACTGAAGCTTTCTTT.

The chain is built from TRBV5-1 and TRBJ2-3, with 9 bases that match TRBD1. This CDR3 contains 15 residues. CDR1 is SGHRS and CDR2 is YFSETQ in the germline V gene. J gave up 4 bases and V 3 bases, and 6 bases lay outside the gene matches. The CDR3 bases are TGCGCCAGCAGCTCACAGGGGGCGGGCGCAGATACGCAGTATTTT. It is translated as CASSSQGAGADTQYF. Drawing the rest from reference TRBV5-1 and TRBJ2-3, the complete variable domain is KAGVTQTPRYLIKTRGQQVTLSCSPISGHRSVSWYQQTPGQGLQFLFEYFSETQRNKGNFPGRFSGRQFSNSRSEMNVSTLELGDSALYLCASSSQGAGADTQYFGPGTRLTVL.

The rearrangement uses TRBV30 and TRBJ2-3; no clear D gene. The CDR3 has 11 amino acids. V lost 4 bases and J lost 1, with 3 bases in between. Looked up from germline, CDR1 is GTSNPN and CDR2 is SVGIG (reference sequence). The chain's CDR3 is CAWTGTDTQYF. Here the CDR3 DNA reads TGTGCCTGGACGGGCACAGATACGCAGTATTTT.

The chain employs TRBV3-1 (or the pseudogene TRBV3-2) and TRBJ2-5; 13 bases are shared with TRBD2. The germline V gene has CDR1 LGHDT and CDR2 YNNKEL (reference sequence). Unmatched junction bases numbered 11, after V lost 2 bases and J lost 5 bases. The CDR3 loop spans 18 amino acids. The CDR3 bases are TGTGCCAGCAGCCAAACAGGGACTAGCGGGGAGAAAGAGGAGACCCAGTACTTC. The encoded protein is CASSQTGTSGEKEETQYF.

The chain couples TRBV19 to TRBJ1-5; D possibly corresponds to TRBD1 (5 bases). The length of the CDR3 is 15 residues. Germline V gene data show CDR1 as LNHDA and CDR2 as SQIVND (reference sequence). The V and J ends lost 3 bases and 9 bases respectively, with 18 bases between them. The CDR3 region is CASSIAQGGFRPQHF. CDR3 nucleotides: TGTGCCAGTAGTATCGCGCAGGGCGGTTTTCGGCCCCAGCATTTT.

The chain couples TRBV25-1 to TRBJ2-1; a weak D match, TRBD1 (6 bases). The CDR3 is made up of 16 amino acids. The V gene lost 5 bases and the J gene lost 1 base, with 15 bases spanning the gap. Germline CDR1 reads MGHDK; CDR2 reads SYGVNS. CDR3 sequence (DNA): TGTGCCAGCAGTATGACGAGGGGGATTTCCTACAATGAGCAGTTCTTC. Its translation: CASSMTRGISYNEQFF.

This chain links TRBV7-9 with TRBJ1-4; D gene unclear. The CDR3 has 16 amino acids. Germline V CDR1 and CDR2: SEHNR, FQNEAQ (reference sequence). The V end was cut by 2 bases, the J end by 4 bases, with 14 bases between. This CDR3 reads CASSLTSGGINEKLFF. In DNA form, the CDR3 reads TGTGCCAGCAGCTTAACCTCTGGAGGGATTAATGAAAAACTGTTTTTT.

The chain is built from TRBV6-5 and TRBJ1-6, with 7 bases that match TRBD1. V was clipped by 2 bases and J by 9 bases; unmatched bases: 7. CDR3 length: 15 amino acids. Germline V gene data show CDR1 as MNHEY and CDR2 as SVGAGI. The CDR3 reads CASSYEGAHFSPLHF. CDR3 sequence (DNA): TGTGCCAGCAGTTACGAGGGGGCCCACTTTTCACCCCTCCACTTT.

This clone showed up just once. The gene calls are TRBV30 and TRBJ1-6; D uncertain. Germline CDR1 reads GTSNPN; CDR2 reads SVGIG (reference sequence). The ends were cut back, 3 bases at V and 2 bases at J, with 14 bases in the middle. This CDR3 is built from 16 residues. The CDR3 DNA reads TGTGCCTGGAGGAGCCCTGGGCTGCCCTATAATTCACCCCTCCACTTT. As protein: CAWRSPGLPYNSPLHF.

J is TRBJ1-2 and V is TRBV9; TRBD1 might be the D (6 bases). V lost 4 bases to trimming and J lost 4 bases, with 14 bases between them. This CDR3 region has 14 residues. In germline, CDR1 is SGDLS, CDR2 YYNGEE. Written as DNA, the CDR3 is TGTGCCAGCAGCCGATCCGGGGGGCTCTATGGCTACACCTTC. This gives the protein CASSRSGGLYGYTF.

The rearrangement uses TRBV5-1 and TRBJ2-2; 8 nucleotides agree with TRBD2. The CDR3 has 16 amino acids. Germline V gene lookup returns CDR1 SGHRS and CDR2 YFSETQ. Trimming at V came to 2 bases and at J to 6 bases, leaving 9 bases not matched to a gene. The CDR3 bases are TGCGCCAGCAGCTTTATATCGGGACTAGATCCCGGGGAGCTGTTTTTT. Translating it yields CASSFISGLDPGELFF. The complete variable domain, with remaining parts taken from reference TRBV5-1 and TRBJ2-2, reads KAGVTQTPRYLIKTRGQQVTLSCSPISGHRSVSWYQQTPGQGLQFLFEYFSETQRNKGNFPGRFSGRQFSNSRSEMNVSTLELGDSALYLCASSFISGLDPGELFFGEGSRLTVL.

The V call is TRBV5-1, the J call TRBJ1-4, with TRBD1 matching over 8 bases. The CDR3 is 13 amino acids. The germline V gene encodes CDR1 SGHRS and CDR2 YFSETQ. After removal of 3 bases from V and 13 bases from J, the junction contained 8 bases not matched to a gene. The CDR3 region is CASSSGQDRRLFF. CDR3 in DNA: TGCGCCAGCAGCTCGGGACAGGATCGGAGACTGTTTTTT.

The CDR3 DNA is TGTGCCAGCAGTGCTATCGTTAGGAACACTGAAGCTTTCTTT. Protein product: CASSAIVRNTEAFF. The J gene is TRBJ1-1, the V gene TRBV2; unclear D gene. Trimming took off 4 bases at V and 1 base at J, with 10 bases between the two ends. Germline V gives CDR1 SNHLY, CDR2 FYNNEI. The CDR3 consists of 14 residues.

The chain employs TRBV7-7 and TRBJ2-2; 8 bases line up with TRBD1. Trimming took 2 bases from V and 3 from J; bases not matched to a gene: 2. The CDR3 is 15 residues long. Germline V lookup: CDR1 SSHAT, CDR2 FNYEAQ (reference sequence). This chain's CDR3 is CASSLNRGDTGELFF. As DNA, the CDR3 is TGTGCCAGCAGCTTAAACAGGGGGGACACCGGGGAGCTGTTTTTT.

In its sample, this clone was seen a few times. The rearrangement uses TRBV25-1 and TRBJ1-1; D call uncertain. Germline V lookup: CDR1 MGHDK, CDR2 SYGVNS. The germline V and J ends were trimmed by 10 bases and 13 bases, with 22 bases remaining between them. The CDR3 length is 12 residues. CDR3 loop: CATSGKRCVDFF. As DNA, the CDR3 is TGTGCCACAAGTGGCAAGCGATGCGTGGATTTCTTT.

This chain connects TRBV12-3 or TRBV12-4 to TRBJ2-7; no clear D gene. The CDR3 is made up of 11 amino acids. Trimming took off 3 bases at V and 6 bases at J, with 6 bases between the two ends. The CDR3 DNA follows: TGTGCCAGCAGTTTTAGTGTCGAGCAGTACTTC. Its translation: CASSFSVEQYF.

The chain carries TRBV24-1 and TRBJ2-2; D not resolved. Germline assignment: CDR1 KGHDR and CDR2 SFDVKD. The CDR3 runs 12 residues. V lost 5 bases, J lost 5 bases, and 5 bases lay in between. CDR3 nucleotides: TGTGCCACCAGTGCGAGTACCGGGGAGCTGTTTTTT. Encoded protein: CATSASTGELFF.

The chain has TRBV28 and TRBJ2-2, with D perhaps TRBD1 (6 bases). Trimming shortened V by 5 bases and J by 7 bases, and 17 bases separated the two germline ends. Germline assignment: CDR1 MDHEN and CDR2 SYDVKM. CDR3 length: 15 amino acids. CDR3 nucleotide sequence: TGTGCCAGCAGTCCCGGGACACCGTCGGACGGGGAGCTGTTTTTT. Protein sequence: CASSPGTPSDGELFF. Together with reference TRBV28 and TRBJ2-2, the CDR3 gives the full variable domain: DVKVTQSSRYLVKRTGEKVFLECVQDMDHENMFWYRQDPGLGLRLIYFSYDVKMKEKGDIPEGYSVSREKKERFSLILESASTNQTSMYLCASSPGTPSDGELFFGEGSRLTVL.

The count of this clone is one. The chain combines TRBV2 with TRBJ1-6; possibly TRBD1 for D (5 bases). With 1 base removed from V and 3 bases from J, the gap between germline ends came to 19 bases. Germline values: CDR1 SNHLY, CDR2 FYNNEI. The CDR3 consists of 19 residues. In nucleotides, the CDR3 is TGTGCCAGCAGTGAAGTAGGGTGGGGCCGACCCCTCTATAATTCACCCCTCCACTTT. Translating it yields CASSEVGWGRPLYNSPLHF.

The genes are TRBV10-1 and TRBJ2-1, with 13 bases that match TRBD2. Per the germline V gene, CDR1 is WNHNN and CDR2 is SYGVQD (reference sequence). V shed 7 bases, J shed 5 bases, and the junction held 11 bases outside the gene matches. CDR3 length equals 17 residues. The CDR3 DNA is TGCGCCAGCAACCTAAGCAAAGGGACTAGCGGGAACAATGAGCAGTTCTTC. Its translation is CASNLSKGTSGNNEQFF.